This TCR beta chain stems from a study of regulatory T cells in long-lasting Graves disease listed by TCRdb under 2021. About the study as a whole: Antithyroid drugs had been taken for less than 3 months by newly diagnosed Graves' disease patients. This study used TCR sequencing and RNA sequencing of peripheral blood to compare persistent Graves' disease patients against newly diagnosed Graves' disease patients. The study took place in China and was registered as a clinical trial. A total of around 35 samples underwent TCR sequencing: around 13 from persistent and approximately 20 from newly diagnosed Graves' disease patients.

V gives up 3 bases and J gives up 0 bases, and the segment between their germline ends measures 11 bases. The CDR3, cysteine through phenylalanine, is 15 amino acids long. CDR3 DNA is the only sequence kept; it has 45 bases, read in frame from the first base. From the germline V gene (reference sequence), CDR1 is GTSNPN and CDR2 is SVGIG. Findings and caveats that apply to the study as a whole: Because the primary lesion, thyroid tissue, could not be accessed, the study looked at peripheral blood alone. Compared with newly diagnosed patients, persistent Graves' disease patients had lower TCR Shannon entropy and fewer highly expanded clones, which suggests clonal expansion. The authors noted that the small sample size was a limitation that may lower accuracy. Patients with persistent disease shared more public clonotypes (about 3,000) than newly diagnosed patients did (about 970). Sequencing and analysis were limited to the TCR beta chain. Persistent disease showed preferential use of TRBV28, TRBJ1-2 and TRBJ2-5, whereas newly diagnosed disease favored TRBV20-1 and TRBJ2-1.

In regard to this clonotype: Its antigen is still unknown. Qualities for individual bases were not recorded, and no much larger clone is one base off.

Libraries were built with multiplex PCR. Reads for this sample came from an Illumina HiSeq 4000. To build TCR beta libraries, CDR3 regions were amplified by Arm-PCR using iRepertoire HTBI primers. PCR products were gel purified before sequencing. Per the authors' processing: Gene usage analysis of CDR3 amino acid clonotypes used the roughly 62 TRBV and approximately 13 TRBJ segments found across samples. COPE and FqMerger were used to merge filtered high-quality paired reads into contigs. Contigs were aligned with BLAST to IMGT TRBV, TRBD and TRBJ reference genes, and CDR3 was defined per IMGT. Any clonotype with a frequency above 0.1% was counted as a highly expanded clone. Shannon entropy served as the measure of repertoire diversity, while the Gini coefficient captured V-J evenness. Public clonotypes were defined as clonotypes shared by more than one individual. TCRdb's own reprocessing of the public reads used fastp at Q25 and MiXCR and kept productive beta chains. For every CDR3 protein sequence, its rows merge into one entry that carries the most common genes and DNA. TCRdb, not the original authors, processed these V and J calls. Present in this sample are over 500,000 distinct CDR3 sequences, about 16% of which were seen just once. More than 10% of the sample is held by the ten biggest clonotypes.

The time point label here, explained by the study, means: newly diagnosed GD, antithyroid drugs for less than 3 months. RNA was extracted from PBMCs in TRIzol for both TCR sequencing and RNA sequencing. The diagnosis of Graves' disease was made according to American Thyroid Association guidelines. Patients were recruited from an endocrinology department in Xi'an, China. Each patient gave roughly 10 milliliters of peripheral blood, collected in an EDTA anticoagulant tube. Ficoll Paque Plus density gradient separation was used to isolate PBMCs, and no further T cell sorting was performed. RNA quality was checked with an Agilent 2100 Bioanalyzer and agarose gel, and concentration with a NanoDrop 2000. The data also belong to a second study, concerning T cells in Graves' hyperthyroidism and ophthalmopathy. Per the second study: Stable Graves' hyperthyroidism was defined as no progression to ophthalmopathy during 18 months of follow-up. The hyperthyroidism patients were between 18 and 65 years old and newly diagnosed, with a disease duration of less than 2 months. Any patient with an uncontrolled infection, another autoimmune disease, pregnancy or lactation was excluded. Diagnoses were established on the basis of clinical symptoms, serum thyroxine and TRAb, thyroid ultrasound, and orbital computed tomography. For the first round of RT-PCR on the TCR CDR3, the HTBI primer set was used together with the Qiagen OneStep RT-PCR kit. Most expanded thyroid clonotypes (frequency above 0.001) were also detected in blood, suggesting blood repertoires may reflect thyroid immune responses. In cross-validation, a model built on a 13 V-J signature told ophthalmopathy apart from stable hyperthyroidism with approximately 90% sensitivity and approximately 81% specificity, and in testing the same model reached 80%/75%. In validation, progression to ophthalmopathy was predicted by the model with 70% to 71% sensitivity and 72.22% specificity, a median of 6.5 months before onset. To identify distinguishing TCR V-J signatures, a discovery cohort of around 100 patients was used, comprising 40 to 45 with Graves' ophthalmopathy and some 60 with stable Graves' hyperthyroidism. An independent validation cohort of around 20 hyperthyroidism patients and approximately 15 patients who later progressed to ophthalmopathy tested prospective prediction of ophthalmopathy. The approximately 90 discovery patients were divided at random into training and test sets in a 7:3 ratio. In addition, the study compared T-cell repertoires in thyroid tissue and in blood from several Graves' hyperthyroidism patients. After blood sampling, hyperthyroidism patients were treated with methimazole at a starting dose of 30 mg daily, and ophthalmopathy patients were treated with high-dose intravenous methylprednisolone. Libraries were constructed in a second round of multiplex PCR, after which size selection and purification were carried out. Sequencing of the libraries was done on an Illumina HiSeq2000 using paired-end 100 bp reads. SOAPnuke was used to process the raw data, throwing out any read that contained adapters or uncalled bases, had a mean Phred below 15, or lacked an exact constant-primer or identifier match. COPE v1.2.5 was used to merge the high-quality paired reads, and each unique nucleotide sequence was defined as a clonotype. MiTCR v1.1 was used to align clonotypes to the IMGT TRBV, TRBD and TRBJ reference segments. The analysis was restricted to V-J combinations with a frequency above 0.0001, which together covered over 99% of the repertoires. The TCS score was defined as the ratio of F50 (clonal expansion) to E x V (chaos), calculated using BLOSUM62-based TCRdist between CDR3 peptides within each V-J. Welch's t-statistics and random forest reduced fewer than 600 V-J features to 10 to 15, which were used in a naive Bayes classifier (R e1071). Sample size was not statistically predetermined, and investigators were not blinded to group allocation. According to the paper, TCR Vbeta CDR3 sequencing was carried out on about 140 peripheral blood samples, which came from fewer than 50 ophthalmopathy, approximately 72 hyperthyroidism and about 17 progressor patients.

This receptor was taken from a man between 18 and 35 years old with Graves disease. Donor details come from another sample of the same person, matched by shared clones. The chain employs TRBV30 and TRBJ2-2; the D gene identity is not certain. The specimen comprised peripheral blood mononuclear cells (PBMCs), sampled at new diagnosis, from a patient treated with antithyroid drugs. For the CDR3, the sequence is CAWRAGRSNTGELFF. The nucleotide sequence is TGTGCCTGGAGGGCAGGACGGTCGAACACCGGGGAGCTGTTTTTT.